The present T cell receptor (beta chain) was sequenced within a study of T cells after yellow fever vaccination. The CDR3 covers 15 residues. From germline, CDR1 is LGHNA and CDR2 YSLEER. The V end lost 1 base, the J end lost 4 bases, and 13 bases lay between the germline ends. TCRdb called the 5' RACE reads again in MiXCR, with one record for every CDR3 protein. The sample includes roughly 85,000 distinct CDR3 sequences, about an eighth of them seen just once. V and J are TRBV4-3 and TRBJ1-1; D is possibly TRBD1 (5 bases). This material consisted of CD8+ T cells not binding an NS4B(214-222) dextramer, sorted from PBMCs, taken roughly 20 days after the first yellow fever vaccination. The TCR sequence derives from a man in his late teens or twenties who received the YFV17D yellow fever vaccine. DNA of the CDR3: TGCGCCAGCAGCCAAGCCAGGGTTGGTGGCACTGAAGCTTTCTTT. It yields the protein CASSQARVGGTEAFF.